These 12 T cell receptor beta chains originate from one sample sequenced in a study of blood T cell repertoires in COVID-19. This table comes from immunoSEQ multiplex PCR, and its TCRdb copy is limited to in-frame clones, with some not included. The table shows 130,000 or so clones, with approximately 77% occurring only once. The material sequenced was peripheral blood. The receptors here all came from a man older than 75 with acute or convalescent COVID-19.

With respect to this clone: This clone may be a read error of a much larger clone one base away. The chain joins TRBV6-2 or TRBV6-3 to TRBJ1-6; 10 positions agree with TRBD1. The CDR3 is made up of 14 amino acids. V was clipped by 6 bases and J by 9 bases; unmatched bases: 5. Germline CDR1 reads MNHEY; CDR2 reads SVGEGT. CDR3 coding DNA: TGTGCCAGCAGCACCGGGACAGGGGTTTCACCCCTCCACTTT. This sequence encodes CASSTGTGVSPLHF.

The chain combines TRBV12-3 or TRBV12-4 with TRBJ2-2; D remains unclear. CDR3 length: 12 residues. V dropped 1 base and J dropped 7 bases, with 4 bases sitting between them. CDR3 in amino acids: CASSLGSGELFF. In DNA form, the CDR3 reads TGTGCCAGCAGTTTAGGGAGCGGGGAGCTGTTTTTT.

CDR3 sequence reads: CASTTYPNQPQHF. The CDR3 DNA is TGTGCCAGCACGACTTATCCCAATCAGCCCCAGCATTTT. The V and J genes are TRBV2 and TRBJ1-5; D uncertain. This CDR3 has 13 residues. Germline V gives CDR1 SNHLY, CDR2 FYNNEI. V was trimmed by 7 bases and J by 3 bases, leaving 10 bases between them.

The genes are TRBV30 and TRBJ1-1; 7 nucleotides line up with TRBD1. The CDR3 length is 12 residues. J lost 2 bases, V lost 5 bases, and 2 bases had no gene match. CDR1 and CDR2 from the germline V gene are GTSNPN and SVGIG (reference sequence). The CDR3 DNA reads TGTGCCTGGGACAGGGAAAACACTGAAGCTTTCTTT. It yields the protein CAWDRENTEAFF. Looking up the rest from reference TRBV30 and TRBJ1-1 gives the full variable domain: SQTIHQWPATLVQPVGSPLSLECTVEGTSNPNLYWYRQAAGRGLQLLFYSVGIGQISSEVPQNLSASRPQDRQFILSSKKLLLSDSGFYLCAWDRENTEAFFGQGTRLTVV.

The chain uses TRBV4-2 and TRBJ1-1; TRBD1 agrees at 7 bases. This CDR3 spans 15 amino acids. The J segment lost 2 bases and the V segment lost 1 base, leaving 4 bases of the junction unmatched. Germline loops: CDR1 LGHNA, CDR2 YNFKEQ. The CDR3 DNA follows: TGTGCCAGCAGCCAAGTGGGGACAGCTAACACTGAAGCTTTCTTT. This sequence encodes CASSQVGTANTEAFF.

The chain has TRBV19 and TRBJ1-3, with unresolved D. This CDR3 contains 16 residues. V gave up 5 bases and J gave up 3 bases, with 17 bases separating them. In germline, CDR1 is LNHDA, CDR2 SQIVND (reference sequence). The CDR3 sequence is CASSPLPGDGGNTIYF. In nucleotides, the CDR3 is TGTGCCAGTAGTCCCCTCCCGGGTGATGGTGGAAACACCATATATTTT.

V usage is TRBV5-1 and J usage is TRBJ1-6; the match to TRBD1 covers 9 bases. Trimming took 4 bases from V and 0 from J; bases not matched to a gene: 8. CDR1 is SGHRS and CDR2 is YFSETQ in the germline V gene. CDR3 length: 18 residues. CDR3 coding DNA: TGCGCCAGCAGCCTTTGGGACAGGGAGTTCTCCTATAATTCACCCCTCCACTTT. Its translation is CASSLWDREFSYNSPLHF.

J is TRBJ2-7 and V is TRBV3-1 (or the pseudogene TRBV3-2); D possibly corresponds to TRBD1 (6 bases). This CDR3 has 16 residues. CDR1 is LGHDT, CDR2 YNNKEL, per germline (reference sequence). The V end lost 1 base, the J end lost 6 bases, and 19 bases lay between the germline ends. The CDR3 sequence is CASSQGTQGAVSEQYF. The CDR3 DNA follows: TGTGCCAGCAGCCAAGGAACACAGGGAGCGGTCTCCGAGCAGTACTTC.

The CDR3 region has the DNA TGTGCCAGCAGTTTAGGGCGGTGGGGACAGGGATCCTACGAGCAGTACTTC. Translated, it gives CASSLGRWGQGSYEQYF. The chain has TRBV28 and TRBJ2-7; 9 bases map to TRBD1. Trimming took 2 bases from V and 1 from J; bases not matched to a gene: 9. Germline V CDR1 and CDR2: MDHEN, SYDVKM. The CDR3 is 17 residues long. The whole variable domain, remainder taken from reference TRBV28 and TRBJ2-7, is DVKVTQSSRYLVKRTGEKVFLECVQDMDHENMFWYRQDPGLGLRLIYFSYDVKMKEKGDIPEGYSVSREKKERFSLILESASTNQTSMYLCASSLGRWGQGSYEQYFGPGTRLTVT.

The genes are TRBV3-1 (or the pseudogene TRBV3-2) and TRBJ1-5; D is perhaps TRBD1 (5 bases). Per the germline V gene, CDR1 is LGHDT and CDR2 is YNNKEL (reference sequence). This CDR3 spans 13 amino acids. V lost 6 bases, J lost 4 bases, and 10 bases lay in between. CDR3 DNA sequence: TGTGCCAGCAGTGTAGGGGCGAATCAGCCCCAGCATTTT. Amino acid sequence: CASSVGANQPQHF.

This clone was observed a few times. This chain links TRBV5-4 with TRBJ2-7, with 8 bases aligning to TRBD2. Germline V CDR1 and CDR2: SGHNT, YYREEE (reference sequence). CDR3 length equals 15 residues. The V gene end was trimmed by 2 bases and the J gene end by 0 bases; junction bases not matched to a gene: 4. The DNA for the CDR3 is TGTGCCAGCAGCTTATCCAGCGGGGGCTCCTACGAGCAGTACTTC. It encodes CASSLSSGGSYEQYF.

The genes are TRBV27 and TRBJ2-2; a possible D gene is TRBD1 (5 bases). Per germline, CDR1 MNHEY and CDR2 SMNVEV (reference sequence). V was trimmed by 3 bases and J by 8 bases, leaving 7 bases between them. This CDR3 contains 12 residues. The CDR3 protein is CASSFRVGELFF. The CDR3 bases are TGTGCCAGCAGTTTCAGGGTGGGGGAGCTGTTTTTT.